This T cell receptor (beta chain) is from a study of control samples from healthy donors and cancer patients. The germline V and J ends were trimmed by 2 bases and 0 bases, with 11 bases remaining between them. The CDR3 has 17 amino acids. Germline CDR1 and CDR2: MNHEY and SMNVEV (reference sequence). Generated by immunoSEQ multiplex PCR, the TCRdb table keeps only in-frame clones and is missing some. The sample shows about 140,000 clones, 94% of them seen only once. The genes are TRBV27 and TRBJ1-6; no definite D call. The source is a man aged 40-55 years in good health. The sequenced material came from blood. CDR3 region: CASSLGQKSSYNSPLHF. The CDR3 bases are TGTGCCAGCAGTTTAGGTCAGAAGAGCTCCTATAATTCACCCCTCCACTTT.